This T cell receptor (beta chain) stems from a study of shared clonotypes between healthy human individuals. Study results and limitations: The study generally estimated greater richness for naive than memory subsets.

Sequenced by immunoSEQ multiplex PCR; TCRdb stores in-frame clones only, minus some. The sample lists approximately 700,000 clones; around 73% were seen once. On this clone itself: Its antigen remains unidentified.

The origin of this receptor is a woman aged 25-40 years in good health. Source material: memory CD4+ T cells sorted from blood. The subset: CD45RA-negative fraction.

The CDR3 spells CASSRQDSYQPQHF. The CDR3 DNA follows: TGTGCCAGCAGCAGGCAGGACAGTTATCAGCCCCAGCATTTT. This sequence joins TRBV5-6 and TRBJ1-5; D possibly corresponds to TRBD1 (6 bases). Between the trimmed V and J ends, which lost 4 bases and 5 bases, there was a span of 13 bases. This CDR3 is built from 14 residues. Looked up from germline, CDR1 is SGHDT and CDR2 is YYEEEE.